Listed below are T cell receptor beta chains from one sample, sequenced in a study of blood T cell repertoires in COVID-19. This table comes from immunoSEQ multiplex PCR, and its TCRdb copy is limited to in-frame clones, with some not included. The sample carries approximately 290,000 clones, about 90% recorded once. Sequencing input: peripheral blood. These receptors were taken from a woman aged 25 to 39 with COVID-19, enrolled during active disease. CDR3s include the opening cysteine and the closing phenylalanine or tryptophan. D genes are given only for firm matches. Clone size, where shown, is once, few, many, or a class for clones that have expanded.

CDR3	DNA	length	size	D	V	J
CASSLGGLDNEQFF	TGTGCCAGCAGCTTAGGGGGACTAGACAATGAGCAGTTCTTC	14	NA	TRBD2	TRBV13	TRBJ2-1
CASSQLSNTIYF	TGTGCCAGCAGCCAACTTTCAAACACCATATATTTT	12	NA	NA	TRBV3-1/TRBV3-2	TRBJ1-3
CASILGTAKEKLFF	TGTGCCAGCATACTCGGGACAGCCAAGGAAAAACTGTTTTTT	14	NA	TRBD1	TRBV2	TRBJ1-4
CASSHRQGDTYEQYF	TGTGCCAGTAGTCACCGACAGGGTGATACCTACGAGCAGTACTTC	15	NA	TRBD1	TRBV19	TRBJ2-7
CASSPEMENEKLFF	TGTGCCAGCAGCCCCGAGATGGAGAATGAAAAACTGTTTTTT	14	NA	NA	TRBV7-9	TRBJ1-4
CASSLAGYQETQYF	TGCGCCAGCAGCTTGGCCGGTTACCAAGAGACCCAGTACTTC	14	NA	NA	TRBV5-1	TRBJ2-5
CASSYGNTQYF	TGCGCCAGCAGCTACGGGAATACGCAGTATTTT	11	NA	NA	TRBV23-1	TRBJ2-3
CASGFYGVTGETQYF	TGTGCTAGTGGTTTTTATGGAGTTACAGGAGAGACCCAGTACTTC	15	NA	NA	TRBV12-5	TRBJ2-5
CASSSGAHGFQPQHF	TGTGCCAGCAGTTCAGGGGCGCATGGGTTTCAGCCCCAGCATTTT	15	NA	NA	TRBV27	TRBJ1-5
CASSLFGGADTQYF	TGCGCCAGCAGCTTGTTCGGGGGGGCGGATACGCAGTATTTT	14	NA	TRBD2	TRBV5-1	TRBJ2-3
CASSLAGLTQYF	TGTGCCAGCAGTTTGGCAGGGTTGACCCAGTACTTC	12	NA	NA	TRBV28	TRBJ2-5
CASRGVGTGYREQYF	TGTGCCTCCCGAGGAGTCGGGACAGGGTATCGCGAGCAGTACTTC	15	NA	TRBD1	TRBV6-5	TRBJ2-7
CASSQGHSPLHF	TGTGCCAGCAGCCAGGGGCATTCACCCCTCCACTTT	12	NA	NA	TRBV3-1/TRBV3-2	TRBJ1-6
CSVIAVNEQYF	TGCAGCGTTATCGCGGTAAACGAGCAGTACTTC	11	NA	NA	TRBV29-1	TRBJ2-7
CASSTGESSYNSPLHF	TGCGCCAGCAGCACAGGAGAAAGCTCCTATAATTCACCCCTCCACTTT	16	NA	NA	TRBV5-1	TRBJ1-6
CASSEHQVRNSPLHF	TGTGCCAGCAGTGAGCACCAGGTTCGCAATTCACCCCTCCACTTT	15	NA	NA	TRBV2	TRBJ1-6
CASSPRDRGTAFF	TGTGCCAGCAGCCCCCGGGACAGGGGAACAGCTTTCTTT	13	NA	TRBD1	TRBV9	TRBJ1-1
CASSYSQTNYGYTF	TGTGCCAGCAGTTACAGTCAGACAAACTATGGCTACACCTTC	14	NA	NA	TRBV6-5	TRBJ1-2
CASSLASSGAGGTQYF	TGTGCCAGCAGCTTAGCGTCTAGCGGGGCGGGGGGGACCCAGTACTTC	16	NA	TRBD2	TRBV7-2	TRBJ2-5
CASSLVLAGALNEQFF	TGTGCCAGCAGCTTAGTACTAGCGGGGGCCCTCAATGAGCAGTTCTTC	16	NA	TRBD2	TRBV7-9	TRBJ2-1
CASSSGTGGYEQYF	TGTGCCAGCAGTTCCGGGACAGGGGGCTACGAGCAGTACTTC	14	once	TRBD1	TRBV3-1/TRBV3-2	TRBJ2-7
CASRGGRSTEAFF	TGCGCCAGCAGGGGGGGACGGTCCACTGAAGCTTTCTTT	13	NA	NA	TRBV10-1	TRBJ1-1
CASSLMGLAGGPSEQYF	TGCGCCAGCAGCTTGATGGGACTAGCGGGGGGGCCAAGCGAGCAGTACTTC	17	NA	TRBD2	TRBV5-1	TRBJ2-7
CASSFTLQGERGADTQYF	TGTGCCAGCAGCTTTACCCTTCAGGGCGAGCGGGGGGCCGATACGCAGTATTTT	18	NA	TRBD2	TRBV5-6	TRBJ2-3